The 20 T cell receptor beta chains below all came from one sample that was sequenced in a study of blood T cell repertoires in COVID-19. Repertoires were generated with immunoSEQ multiplex PCR, while TCRdb's copy carries only in-frame clones and drops some. The sample includes roughly 500,000 clones, approximately 85% of them seen just once. The sequenced material came from peripheral blood. Source of these receptors: a human donor in a cohort sampled during active COVID-19.

The chain joins TRBV19 to TRBJ1-2; 11 bases agree with TRBD1. J gave up 4 bases and V 4 bases, and 8 bases lay outside the gene matches. The germline V gene encodes CDR1 LNHDA and CDR2 SQIVND (reference sequence). This CDR3 spans 16 amino acids. CDR3 sequence: CASSTQGTGGAYGYTF. CDR3 nucleotides: TGTGCCAGTAGTACGCAAGGGACAGGGGGAGCCTATGGCTACACCTTC.

The chain is built from TRBV5-1 and TRBJ1-1; D ambiguous. Per the germline V gene, CDR1 is SGHRS and CDR2 is YFSETQ. CDR3 size: 13 residues. V was clipped by 2 bases and J by 1 base, with 6 bases between them. The CDR3 bases are TGCGCCAGCAGCTTACAGCCGAACACTGAAGCTTTCTTT. It encodes CASSLQPNTEAFF.

The chain carries TRBV21-1 and TRBJ2-7; the table's TRBD2 call for D was not verified on the DNA. TRBV21-1 has pseudogene status. The CDR3 is 14 residues long. Here the CDR3 reads CASSKKGLAYEQYF. CDR3 DNA sequence: TGTGCCAGCAGCAAAAAAGGACTAGCTTACGAGCAGTACTTC.

The chain joins TRBV7-9 to TRBJ2-1, with D possibly being TRBD2 (5 bases). Trimming stripped 5 bases from V and 4 bases from J, with 21 bases between. CDR3 size: 17 residues. Germline loops: CDR1 SEHNR, CDR2 FQNEAQ (reference sequence). DNA for the CDR3: TGTGCCAGCAGCCCCGTCACCCCTCCGGACTCGTACAATGAGCAGTTCTTC. Amino acids: CASSPVTPPDSYNEQFF.

This clone was seen just once. The DNA of the CDR3 is TGTGCCAGCAGCAGGACAGGGAGAGATGAAAAACTGTTTTTT. Its translation: CASSRTGRDEKLFF. The chain joins TRBV7-2 to TRBJ1-4; 8 bases map to TRBD1. The CDR3 is 14 amino acids. The V segment lost 5 bases and the J segment 6 bases; nucleotides outside the gene matches: 5. The V gene's germline CDR1 is SGHTA and CDR2 FQGNSA.

The chain recombines TRBV30 with TRBJ1-1; D not certain. CDR3 length: 13 residues. Trimming stripped 5 bases from V and 4 bases from J, with 14 bases between. Germline CDR1 GTSNPN, CDR2 SVGIG (reference sequence). The DNA for the CDR3 is TGTGCCTGGTCCGGCTTTCGGGGCACTGAAGCTTTCTTT. It yields the protein CAWSGFRGTEAFF.

V gene TRBV16 combines with J gene TRBJ1-3; 7 nucleotides match TRBD1. Germline CDR1 reads KGHSY; CDR2 reads FQNENV. The length of the CDR3 is 14 residues. The junction had 11 bases not matched to a gene; V was cut back by 3 bases and J by 12 bases. CDR3 in amino acids: CASSQGQRSRIIYF. The CDR3 bases are TGTGCCAGCAGCCAGGGACAGCGCTCTCGAATCATATATTTT.

This clone showed up just a few times. V and J are TRBV5-1 and TRBJ2-6; 7 bases match TRBD2. Germline V gives CDR1 SGHRS, CDR2 YFSETQ. This CDR3 comprises 15 residues. V lost 5 bases to trimming and J lost 4 bases; unmatched junction nucleotides: 6. CDR3: CASSPGGAGANVLTF. CDR3 sequence (DNA): TGCGCCAGCAGTCCGGGGGGAGCCGGGGCCAACGTCCTGACTTTC.

The chain has TRBV11-2 and TRBJ2-7, with D tentatively TRBD2 (7 bases). The V and J ends lost 4 bases and 3 bases respectively, with 19 bases between them. The V gene's germline CDR1 is SGHAT and CDR2 FQNNGV. There are 16 residues in the CDR3. The CDR3 reads CASSSGWGGLGYEQYF. The CDR3 DNA sequence: TGTGCCAGCAGCTCCGGTTGGGGGGGCTTAGGCTACGAGCAGTACTTC.

The chain has TRBV30 and TRBJ1-4, with 8 nucleotides matching TRBD1. The CDR3 runs 17 residues. The germline gives CDR1 GTSNPN, CDR2 SVGIG (reference sequence). The J segment lost 0 bases and the V segment lost 3 bases, leaving 9 bases of the junction unmatched. In nucleotides, the CDR3 is TGTGCCTGGAGGAAGCGGGACAGGTTTGCAACTAATGAAAAACTGTTTTTT. Encoded protein: CAWRKRDRFATNEKLFF.

The rearrangement links TRBV28 to TRBJ1-3, with D maybe TRBD1 (5 bases). Germline V gene lookup returns CDR1 MDHEN and CDR2 SYDVKM. Trimming left V 5 bases short and J 4 bases short, with 12 bases between. The CDR3 loop spans 14 amino acids. This CDR3 reads CASSPIRGGNTIYF. For the CDR3, the DNA is TGTGCCAGCAGTCCCATTCGGGGGGGAAACACCATATATTTT.

The chain has TRBV9 and TRBJ1-2; 7 positions agree with TRBD1. CDR1 SGDLS and CDR2 YYNGEE come from the germline V gene. V lost 7 bases, J lost 7 bases, and 16 bases stayed unmatched. This CDR3 is 15 amino acids long. For the CDR3, the DNA is TGTGCCAGCTCTAACAACAGGGGCGGCGTTGGTGGCTACACCTTC. Encoded protein: CASSNNRGGVGGYTF.

V gene TRBV7-8 combines with J gene TRBJ2-7; 8 bases agree with TRBD2. Germline loops: CDR1 SGHVS, CDR2 FQNEAQ. The J segment lost 6 bases and the V segment lost 0 bases, leaving 10 bases of the junction unmatched. There are 16 residues in the CDR3. DNA of the CDR3: TGTGCCAGCAGCTTAGCAAAAGCGGGAGTCCCTGCCGAGCAGTACTTC. This translates into CASSLAKAGVPAEQYF.

The V gene is TRBV7-2, the J gene TRBJ2-7; no clear D. Trimming cost V 5 bases and J 5 bases, with 13 bases left between them. The germline V gene has CDR1 SGHTA and CDR2 FQGNSA. This CDR3 is 13 amino acids long. This CDR3 is CASSQQNSDEQYF. CDR3 nucleotides: TGTGCCAGCAGCCAGCAAAACAGTGACGAGCAGTACTTC.

This chain connects TRBV5-1 to TRBJ2-1; TRBD2 is a possible D gene (5 bases). The CDR3 loop spans 14 amino acids. Per the germline V gene, CDR1 is SGHRS and CDR2 is YFSETQ. The V end lost 0 bases, the J end lost 7 bases, and 11 bases lay between the germline ends. This chain's CDR3 is CASSLAPGGNEQFF. The CDR3 DNA reads as TGCGCCAGCAGCTTGGCCCCTGGAGGAAATGAGCAGTTCTTC.

This chain links TRBV5-5 with TRBJ1-3; D remains ambiguous. Germline CDR1 and CDR2: SGHKS and YYEKEE (reference sequence). Trimming cost V 2 bases and J 0 bases, with 12 bases left between them. The CDR3 extends over 16 amino acids. The chain's CDR3 is CASSLSEVSSGNTIYF. The CDR3 DNA reads as TGTGCCAGCAGCTTATCGGAGGTCAGCTCTGGAAACACCATATATTTT.

The gene calls are TRBV29-1 and TRBJ2-7; D not certain. In germline, CDR1 is SQVTM, CDR2 ANQGSEA. The CDR3 extends over 13 amino acids. Trimming took 6 bases from V and 3 from J, leaving 15 bases between them. CDR3 coding DNA: TGCAGCGTCCGCGGCAGAGAGTACTACGAGCAGTACTTC. Its translation is CSVRGREYYEQYF.

This chain connects TRBV2 to TRBJ2-1; 7 bases match TRBD2. The germline gives CDR1 SNHLY, CDR2 FYNNEI. CDR3 length: 14 amino acids. V was pared by 7 bases and J by 4 bases, with 7 bases of the junction left unmatched. The CDR3 loop reads CASTLTSEYNEQFF. Here the CDR3 DNA reads TGTGCCAGCACCCTAACTAGCGAGTACAATGAGCAGTTCTTC. Based on the CDR3 plus reference TRBV2 and TRBJ2-1, the full variable domain is EPEVTQTPSHQVTQMGQEVILRCVPISNHLYFYWYRQILGQKVEFLVSFYNNEISEKSEIFDDQFSVERPDGSNFTLKIRSTKLEDSAMYFCASTLTSEYNEQFFGPGTRLTVL.

The table lists this clone with a count of one. The chain recombines TRBV11-2 with TRBJ1-4, with TRBD1 as a possible D gene (6 bases). The germline CDR1 and CDR2 sequences are SGHAT and FQNNGV. The V gene lost 3 bases and the J gene lost 3 bases, with 14 bases spanning the gap. This CDR3 comprises 16 residues. The CDR3 DNA reads as TGTGCCAGCAGCTTCCTCCAGGGGCTGGCTAATGAAAAACTGTTTTTT. Residues: CASSFLQGLANEKLFF.

The rearrangement joins TRBV15 to TRBJ1-5; maybe TRBD1 (6 bases). V shed 5 bases and J shed 9 bases, with 17 bases lying between them. The germline CDR1 and CDR2 sequences are LNHNV and YYDKDF (reference sequence). The CDR3 is 14 residues long. The CDR3 here is CATSGYRALSPQHF. The DNA of the CDR3 is TGTGCCACCAGCGGTTACAGGGCGTTGTCGCCCCAGCATTTT.